The rows below give T cell receptor beta chains drawn from one sample of a study of CD8+ T cells in alopecia areata. Repertoires were generated with immunoSEQ multiplex PCR, while TCRdb's copy carries only in-frame clones and drops some. The table lists some 220,000 clones, about 50% of them singletons, with roughly 1.4% in the top ten. The starting material was CD4+ T cells sorted from blood, obtained at week 4, from a patient treated with tofacitinib. The receptors were sampled from a human donor with alopecia areata. CDR3s include the opening cysteine and the closing phenylalanine or tryptophan. Fields, in order: clone size, V gene, J gene, D gene, CDR3 protein, CDR3 DNA. A D gene is named only where the DNA matches it firmly. The size entry is marked missing in some rows and otherwise reads once, few, many or a size class.

clone size: .; V gene: TRBV5-1; J gene: TRBJ2-1; D gene: TRBD2; CDR3 protein: CASSLGSGGGSYNEQFF; CDR3 DNA: TGCGCCAGCAGCTTGGGGTCTGGCGGGGGCTCCTACAATGAGCAGTTCTTC
clone size: few; V gene: TRBV10-3; J gene: TRBJ2-1; D gene: TRBD2; CDR3 protein: CAISLARSENEQFF; CDR3 DNA: TGTGCCATTTCACTAGCGCGGAGTGAGAATGAGCAGTTCTTC
clone size: .; V gene: TRBV30; J gene: TRBJ1-2; D gene: .; CDR3 protein: CAWASYGYTF; CDR3 DNA: TGTGCCTGGGCGAGTTATGGCTACACCTTC
clone size: few; V gene: TRBV2; J gene: TRBJ2-2; D gene: .; CDR3 protein: CASRDRVNTGELFF; CDR3 DNA: TGTGCCAGCAGGGATAGGGTGAACACCGGGGAGCTGTTTTTT
clone size: .; V gene: TRBV19; J gene: TRBJ2-4; D gene: .; CDR3 protein: CASRLYEENIQYF; CDR3 DNA: TGTGCCAGTAGACTATATGAGGAGAACATTCAGTACTTC
clone size: once; V gene: TRBV5-1; J gene: TRBJ2-3; D gene: TRBD2; CDR3 protein: CASSPGLAVDTQYF; CDR3 DNA: TGCGCCAGCAGCCCCGGACTAGCGGTAGATACGCAGTATTTT
clone size: many; V gene: TRBV7-9; J gene: TRBJ2-1; D gene: .; CDR3 protein: CASSPANEQFF; CDR3 DNA: TGTGCCAGCTCCCCGGCCAATGAGCAGTTCTTC
clone size: .; V gene: TRBV4-1; J gene: TRBJ1-2; D gene: TRBD1; CDR3 protein: CASSQVGGPGGDDYGYTF; CDR3 DNA: TGCGCCAGCAGCCAAGTAGGAGGCCCAGGGGGCGACGACTATGGCTACACCTTC
clone size: few; V gene: TRBV25-1; J gene: TRBJ1-2; D gene: .; CDR3 protein: CASSVIGDNYGYTF; CDR3 DNA: TGTGCCAGCAGTGTTATTGGGGATAACTATGGCTACACCTTC
clone size: .; V gene: TRBV30; J gene: TRBJ2-5; D gene: .; CDR3 protein: CAWGQGVRETQYF; CDR3 DNA: TGTGCCTGGGGTCAGGGTGTACGAGAGACCCAGTACTTC
clone size: .; V gene: TRBV30; J gene: TRBJ2-1; D gene: .; CDR3 protein: CAGGPGGPEQFF; CDR3 DNA: TGTGCCGGGGGGCCGGGCGGGCCAGAGCAGTTCTTC
clone size: many; V gene: TRBV2; J gene: TRBJ1-5; D gene: .; CDR3 protein: CASSQRGGYQPQHF; CDR3 DNA: TGTGCCAGCAGTCAACGGGGGGGTTATCAGCCCCAGCATTTT
clone size: few; V gene: TRBV11-2; J gene: TRBJ1-1; D gene: .; CDR3 protein: CASTLRSGWTEAFF; CDR3 DNA: TGTGCCAGCACGCTGAGGAGTGGTTGGACTGAAGCTTTCTTT
clone size: .; V gene: TRBV5-1; J gene: TRBJ2-7; D gene: .; CDR3 protein: CASSLDRDYEQYF; CDR3 DNA: TGCGCCAGCAGCTTGGACAGGGACTACGAGCAGTACTTC
clone size: .; V gene: TRBV5-1; J gene: TRBJ1-2; D gene: TRBD1; CDR3 protein: CASSLSYGTGDGYTF; CDR3 DNA: TGCGCCAGCAGCTTATCGTACGGGACAGGGGACGGCTACACCTTC
clone size: few; V gene: TRBV9; J gene: TRBJ1-3; D gene: .; CDR3 protein: CASSVDRFSGNTIYF; CDR3 DNA: TGTGCCAGCAGCGTAGACAGATTCTCTGGAAACACCATATATTTT
clone size: .; V gene: TRBV7-2; J gene: TRBJ1-5; D gene: .; CDR3 protein: CASSPGIQPQHF; CDR3 DNA: TGTGCCAGCAGCCCAGGGATTCAGCCCCAGCATTTT
clone size: few; V gene: TRBV14; J gene: TRBJ1-1; D gene: .; CDR3 protein: CASSRLTVNTEAFF; CDR3 DNA: TGTGCCAGCAGCCGACTCACAGTCAACACTGAAGCTTTCTTT
clone size: .; V gene: TRBV7-3; J gene: TRBJ2-7; D gene: .; CDR3 protein: CASSLGDPTIYEQYF; CDR3 DNA: TGTGCCAGCAGCTTAGGAGATCCAACTATCTACGAGCAGTACTTC
clone size: .; V gene: TRBV29-1; J gene: TRBJ2-7; D gene: .; CDR3 protein: CSVPGPAYEQYF; CDR3 DNA: TGCAGCGTACCGGGACCGGCCTACGAGCAGTACTTC
clone size: few; V gene: TRBV29-1; J gene: TRBJ2-7; D gene: TRBD1; CDR3 protein: CSVEPGQGVGQYF; CDR3 DNA: TGCAGCGTTGAACCGGGACAGGGAGTCGGGCAGTACTTC
clone size: .; V gene: TRBV4-1; J gene: TRBJ1-6; D gene: .; CDR3 protein: CASSQGEGRDPNNSPLHF; CDR3 DNA: TGCGCCAGCAGCCAAGGAGAAGGGAGGGACCCCAATAATTCACCCCTCCACTTT
clone size: .; V gene: TRBV7-2; J gene: TRBJ2-2; D gene: TRBD1; CDR3 protein: CASSLGWARQGTGELFF; CDR3 DNA: TGTGCCAGCAGCTTAGGGTGGGCCCGACAGGGAACCGGGGAGCTGTTTTTT
clone size: .; V gene: TRBV7-2; J gene: TRBJ1-1; D gene: .; CDR3 protein: CASSLGGFTEAFF; CDR3 DNA: TGTGCCAGCAGCTTAGGGGGGTTCACTGAAGCTTTCTTT
clone size: few; V gene: TRBV2; J gene: TRBJ2-2; D gene: .; CDR3 protein: CASSDRGNTGELFF; CDR3 DNA: TGTGCCAGCAGTGACAGGGGGAACACCGGGGAGCTGTTTTTT
clone size: .; V gene: TRBV9; J gene: TRBJ2-3; D gene: TRBD1; CDR3 protein: CASSPRTGGGTDTQYF; CDR3 DNA: TGTGCCAGCAGCCCCCGGACAGGGGGCGGCACAGATACGCAGTATTTT
clone size: .; V gene: TRBV30; J gene: TRBJ2-5; D gene: TRBD1; CDR3 protein: CAWGGQGLGTQYF; CDR3 DNA: TGTGCCTGGGGAGGACAGGGGCTGGGGACCCAGTACTTC
clone size: .; V gene: TRBV2; J gene: TRBJ1-1; D gene: .; CDR3 protein: CASSEARGRNTEAFF; CDR3 DNA: TGTGCCAGCAGTGAAGCTAGGGGTCGGAACACTGAAGCTTTCTTT
clone size: few; V gene: TRBV21-1; J gene: TRBJ2-3; D gene: .; CDR3 protein: CASSKSSGHSTDTQYF; CDR3 DNA: TGTGCCAGCAGCAAATCTAGCGGACATAGCACAGATACGCAGTATTTT
clone size: .; V gene: TRBV29-1; J gene: TRBJ2-3; D gene: TRBD1; CDR3 protein: CSVALQGGTDTQYF; CDR3 DNA: TGCAGCGTTGCATTACAGGGGGGCACAGATACGCAGTATTTT
clone size: many; V gene: TRBV5-5; J gene: TRBJ1-3; D gene: .; CDR3 protein: CASSRVQGSGNTIYF; CDR3 DNA: TGTGCCAGCAGTCGCGTTCAGGGGTCAGGAAACACCATATATTTT
clone size: .; V gene: TRBV23-1; J gene: TRBJ2-7; D gene: .; CDR3 protein: CASSLLPMGSYEQYF; CDR3 DNA: TGCGCCAGCAGTCTACTCCCAATGGGCTCCTACGAGCAGTACTTC
clone size: .; V gene: TRBV5-1; J gene: TRBJ2-3; D gene: TRBD1; CDR3 protein: CASRADGTGGQDTQYF; CDR3 DNA: TGCGCCAGCAGAGCAGACGGGACAGGGGGTCAAGATACGCAGTATTTT
clone size: .; V gene: TRBV29-1; J gene: TRBJ2-2; D gene: .; CDR3 protein: CSVGGTINTGELFF; CDR3 DNA: TGCAGCGTTGGTGGGACAATCAACACCGGGGAGCTGTTTTTT
clone size: .; V gene: TRBV30; J gene: TRBJ1-2; D gene: .; CDR3 protein: CAWSDADGYTF; CDR3 DNA: TGTGCCTGGAGCGACGCTGATGGCTACACCTTC
clone size: few; V gene: TRBV27; J gene: TRBJ2-2; D gene: .; CDR3 protein: CASSKSKPNTGELFF; CDR3 DNA: TGTGCCAGCAGTAAGTCGAAGCCGAACACCGGGGAGCTGTTTTTT
clone size: few; V gene: TRBV27; J gene: TRBJ1-5; D gene: .; CDR3 protein: CASRPQGNSNQPQHF; CDR3 DNA: TGTGCCAGCAGACCCCAGGGGAATAGCAATCAGCCCCAGCATTTT